The subject of this entry is one T cell receptor beta chain. Its matching antigen is unknown. This specimen comes from a study of long-term antiretroviral therapy in people with HIV. Background on the study: The earliest samples predate the 2015 immediate-ART recommendation by about a decade. Points from the study as a whole: At every time point, clones expanded before ART dominated the repertoire. Post-ART diversity increased but stayed below transplant donor controls. Blood draws took place between about 2004 and 2018 and possibly involved older ART regimens.

At survey level, the immunoSEQ assay was run in its v3.0 version. Here immunoSEQ multiplex PCR was the method, and the copy in TCRdb shows in-frame clones only, minus some. The sample has about 34,000 clones, roughly 80% seen once; the top ten hold 7.9%. Trimming cost V 1 base and J 9 bases, with 20 bases left between them. This CDR3 is built from 15 residues. From germline, CDR1 is SGDLS and CDR2 YYNGEE. Sequenced here: unsorted PBMCs, sampled 0.4 years before starting antiretroviral therapy. The chain carries TRBV9 and TRBJ2-7, with D perhaps matching TRBD2 (5 bases). The origin of this receptor is a young man with HIV. The CDR3 sequence is CASSVRETATHRQYF. DNA for the CDR3: TGTGCCAGCAGCGTAAGGGAGACTGCCACCCATCGGCAGTACTTC.